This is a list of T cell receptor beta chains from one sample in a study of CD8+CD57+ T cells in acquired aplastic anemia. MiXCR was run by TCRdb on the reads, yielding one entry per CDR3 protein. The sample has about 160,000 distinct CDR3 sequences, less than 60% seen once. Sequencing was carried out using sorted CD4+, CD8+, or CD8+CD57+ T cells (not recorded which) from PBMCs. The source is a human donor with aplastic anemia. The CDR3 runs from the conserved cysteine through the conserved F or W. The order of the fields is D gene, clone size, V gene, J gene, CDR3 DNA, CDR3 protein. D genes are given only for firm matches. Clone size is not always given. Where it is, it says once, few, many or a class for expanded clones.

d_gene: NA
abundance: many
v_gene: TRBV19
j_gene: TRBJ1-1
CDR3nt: TGTGCCAGTACCCAGAGATGGGGTGAAGCTTTCTTT
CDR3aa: CASTQRWGEAFF

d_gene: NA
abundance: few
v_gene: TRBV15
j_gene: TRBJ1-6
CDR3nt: TGTGCCACCAGCAGAGTTGGAGGTTCACCCCTCCACTTT
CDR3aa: CATSRVGGSPLHF

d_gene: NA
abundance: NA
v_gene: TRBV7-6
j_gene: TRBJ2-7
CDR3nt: TGTGCCAGCAGCTTAGGGGTGTCGGGGACCTCCTACGAGCAGTACTTC
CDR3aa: CASSLGVSGTSYEQYF

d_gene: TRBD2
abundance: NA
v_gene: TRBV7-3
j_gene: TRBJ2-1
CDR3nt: TGTGCCAGCAGCTCATCGACTAGCGGGAGGGCCGGAGAGCAGTTCTTC
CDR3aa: CASSSSTSGRAGEQFF

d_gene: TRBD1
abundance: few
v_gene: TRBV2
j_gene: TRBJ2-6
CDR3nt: TGTGCCAGCAGTACGGGGACAGGGGCCCTTCGCATCCTGACTTTC
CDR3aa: CASSTGTGALRILTF

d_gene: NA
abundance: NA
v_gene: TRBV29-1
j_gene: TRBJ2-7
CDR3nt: TGCAGCGTTGGGGACGGTGGGGACTACGAGCAGTACTTC
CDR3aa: CSVGDGGDYEQYF

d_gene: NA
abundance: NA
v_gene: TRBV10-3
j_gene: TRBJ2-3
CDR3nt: TGTGCCATCAGTAAAGGGACGGCTAGCACAGATACGCAGTATTTT
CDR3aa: CAISKGTASTDTQYF

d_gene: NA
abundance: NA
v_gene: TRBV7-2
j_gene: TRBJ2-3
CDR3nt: TGTGCCAGCAGCTTAGTCGGGCATACGCAGTATTTT
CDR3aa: CASSLVGHTQYF

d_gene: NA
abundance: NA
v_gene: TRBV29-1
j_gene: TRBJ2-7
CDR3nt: TGCAGCGGGTCCAGGGGATCCTACGAGCAGTACTTC
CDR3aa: CSGSRGSYEQYF

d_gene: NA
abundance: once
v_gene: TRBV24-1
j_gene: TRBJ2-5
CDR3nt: TGTGCCACCAGTGACGGGGGACAAGAGACCCAGTACTTC
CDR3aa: CATSDGGQETQYF

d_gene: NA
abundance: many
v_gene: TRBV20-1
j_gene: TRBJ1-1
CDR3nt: TGCAGTGCTGGGGGGGGGCAAGGGACTTTCTTT
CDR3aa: CSAGGGQGTFF

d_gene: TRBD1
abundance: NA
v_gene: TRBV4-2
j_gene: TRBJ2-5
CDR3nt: TGTGTCAGCAGCCTGAGGACAGGGGAAGAGACCCAGTACTTC
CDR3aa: CVSSLRTGEETQYF

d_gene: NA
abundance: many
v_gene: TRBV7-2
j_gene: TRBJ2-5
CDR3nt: TGTGCCAGCAGCTTACAGGCCAGAACCACTCCAAAGCAGACCCAGTACTTC
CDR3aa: CASSLQARTTPKQTQYF

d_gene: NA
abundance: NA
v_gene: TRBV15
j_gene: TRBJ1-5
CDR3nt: TGTGCCACCAGCATCAATTCGGGGGCCCGAAATCAGCCCCAGCATTTT
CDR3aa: CATSINSGARNQPQHF

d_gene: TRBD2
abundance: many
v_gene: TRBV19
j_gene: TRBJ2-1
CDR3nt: TGTGCCAGTAGTTCGACTAGCGGGAGGGTCTACAATGAGCAGTTCTTC
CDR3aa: CASSSTSGRVYNEQFF

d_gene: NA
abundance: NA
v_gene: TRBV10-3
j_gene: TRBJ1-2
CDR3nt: TGTGCCATCAGTGATCCGACAGATAGCTATGGCTACACCTTC
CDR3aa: CAISDPTDSYGYTF

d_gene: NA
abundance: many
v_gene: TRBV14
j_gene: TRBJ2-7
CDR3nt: TGTGCCAGCAGCCAAGATAACCAAGCCTACGAGCAGTACTTC
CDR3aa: CASSQDNQAYEQYF

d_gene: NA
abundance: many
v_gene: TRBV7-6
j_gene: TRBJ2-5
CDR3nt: TGTGCCAGCAGCTTAGAAGGGGCCGGCGCGGGAGAGACCCAGTACTTC
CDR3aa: CASSLEGAGAGETQYF

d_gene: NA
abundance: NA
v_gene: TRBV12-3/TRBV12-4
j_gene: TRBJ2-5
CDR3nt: TGTGCCAGCGACCCCCAGGGGTCCAAAGAGACCCAGTACTTC
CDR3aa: CASDPQGSKETQYF

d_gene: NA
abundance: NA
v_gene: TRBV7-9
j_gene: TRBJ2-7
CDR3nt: TGTGCCAGCAGCTTAGACACGGGCGGCGGCGAGCAGTACTTC
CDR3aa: CASSLDTGGGEQYF

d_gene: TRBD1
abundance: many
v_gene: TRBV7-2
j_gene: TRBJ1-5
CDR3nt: TGTGCCAGCAGCTTCGGGACAGGGAAACAGCCCCAGCATTTT
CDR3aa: CASSFGTGKQPQHF

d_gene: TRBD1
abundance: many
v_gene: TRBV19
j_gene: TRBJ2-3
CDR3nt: TGTGCCAGTAGTACCAGGGACAGGGGCACAGATACGCAGTATTTT
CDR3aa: CASSTRDRGTDTQYF

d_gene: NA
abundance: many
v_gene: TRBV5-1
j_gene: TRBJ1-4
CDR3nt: TGCGCCAGCAGCTTACGAGGGGCTGAGGAAAAACTGTTTTTT
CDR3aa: CASSLRGAEEKLFF

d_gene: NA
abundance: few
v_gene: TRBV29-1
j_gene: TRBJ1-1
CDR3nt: TGCAGCGTTGGGACAGCGCAACGCATGAACACTGAAGCTTTCTTT
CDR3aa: CSVGTAQRMNTEAFF

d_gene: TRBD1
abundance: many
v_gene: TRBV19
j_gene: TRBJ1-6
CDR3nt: TGTGCCAGTACCCTCACAGGGGGCGATAATTCACCCCTCCACTTT
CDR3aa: CASTLTGGDNSPLHF

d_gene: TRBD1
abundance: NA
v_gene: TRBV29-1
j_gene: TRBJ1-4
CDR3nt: TGCAGCGTGGCGGCCAGGGGGCGTGAAAAACTGTTTTTT
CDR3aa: CSVAARGREKLFF

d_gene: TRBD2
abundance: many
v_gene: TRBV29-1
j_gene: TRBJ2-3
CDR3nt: TGCAGCGTTGGGCTAGCGGGAGTCGCAGATACGCAGTATTTT
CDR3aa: CSVGLAGVADTQYF

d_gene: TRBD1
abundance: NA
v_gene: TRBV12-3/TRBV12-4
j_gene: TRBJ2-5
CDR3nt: TGTGCCAGCAGTAGACAGGGGACCCAGTACTTC
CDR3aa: CASSRQGTQYF

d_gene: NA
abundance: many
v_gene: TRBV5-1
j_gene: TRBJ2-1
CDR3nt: TGCGCCAGCAGCTCGGGGTTTGCAGGGGTGGTCAATGAGCAGTTCTTC
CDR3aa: CASSSGFAGVVNEQFF

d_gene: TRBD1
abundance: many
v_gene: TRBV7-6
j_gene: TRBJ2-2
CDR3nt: TGTGCCAGCAGCCGAGGTGGCAGGGGGAATACCGGGGAGCTGTTTTTT
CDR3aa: CASSRGGRGNTGELFF

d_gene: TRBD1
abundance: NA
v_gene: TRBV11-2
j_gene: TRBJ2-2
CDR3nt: TGTGCCAGCAGCTTACGGGACAGGGTTAAAACCGGGGAGCTGTTTTTT
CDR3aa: CASSLRDRVKTGELFF

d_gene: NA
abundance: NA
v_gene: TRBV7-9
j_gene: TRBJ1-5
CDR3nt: TGTGCCAGCAGCTCGGGGGGCGAGCCCCAGCATTTT
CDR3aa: CASSSGGEPQHF

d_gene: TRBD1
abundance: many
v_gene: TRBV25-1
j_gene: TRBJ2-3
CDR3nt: TGTGCCAGCAGTGATGACAGGGTAGCAGATACGCAGTATTTT
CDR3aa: CASSDDRVADTQYF

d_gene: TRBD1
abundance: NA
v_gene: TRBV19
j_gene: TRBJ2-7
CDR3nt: TGTGCCAGTAGTATATCCTACAGGGGGCAATACGAGCAGTACTTC
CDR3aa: CASSISYRGQYEQYF

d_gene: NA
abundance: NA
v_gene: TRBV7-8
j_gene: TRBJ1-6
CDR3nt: TGTGCCAGCAGCTTAGTGGGGACTGGGAATTCACCCCTCCACTTT
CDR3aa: CASSLVGTGNSPLHF

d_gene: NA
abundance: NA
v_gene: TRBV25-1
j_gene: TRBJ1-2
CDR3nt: TGTGCCAGCAGTTTACCGGGCGTTGGCTACACCTTC
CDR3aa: CASSLPGVGYTF

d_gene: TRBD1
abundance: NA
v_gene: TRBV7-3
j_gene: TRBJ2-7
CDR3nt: TGTGCCAGCAGCTTAAGCGGGACAGGGGACCAGAGCTCCTACGAGCAGTACTTC
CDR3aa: CASSLSGTGDQSSYEQYF

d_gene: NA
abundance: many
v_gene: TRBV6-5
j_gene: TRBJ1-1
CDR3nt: TGTGCCAGCAGCACGTCGGTACAGGGAGGCACTGAAGCTTTCTTT
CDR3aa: CASSTSVQGGTEAFF

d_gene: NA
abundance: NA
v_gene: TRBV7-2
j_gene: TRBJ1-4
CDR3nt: TGTGCCAGCAGGGTTGGGACTAATGAAAAACTGTTTTTT
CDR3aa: CASRVGTNEKLFF

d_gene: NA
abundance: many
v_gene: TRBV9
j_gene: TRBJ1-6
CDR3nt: TGTGCCAGCAGCGTAGGTCCCAGGGGTTCACCCCTCCACTTT
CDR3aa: CASSVGPRGSPLHF

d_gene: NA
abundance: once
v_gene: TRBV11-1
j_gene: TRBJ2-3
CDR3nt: TGTGCCAGCAGCCAGGGGGGGGCCAACACAGATACGCAGTATTTT
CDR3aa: CASSQGGANTDTQYF

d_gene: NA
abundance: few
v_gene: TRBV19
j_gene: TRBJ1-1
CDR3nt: TGTGCCAGTAGTACCCCGGGGTACACTGAAGCTTTCTTT
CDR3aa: CASSTPGYTEAFF

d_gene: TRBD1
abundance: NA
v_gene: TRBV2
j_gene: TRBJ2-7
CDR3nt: TGTGCCAGCAGTGTAACCCGGGACAGGGAAACCTACGAGCAGTACTTC
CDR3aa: CASSVTRDRETYEQYF

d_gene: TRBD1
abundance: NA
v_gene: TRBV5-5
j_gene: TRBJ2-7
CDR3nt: TGTGCCAGCCAATGGACAGGGGGAAACTACGAGCAGTACTTC
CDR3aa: CASQWTGGNYEQYF

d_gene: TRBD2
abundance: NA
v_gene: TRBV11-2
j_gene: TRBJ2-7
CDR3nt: TGTGCCAGCAGCCCACCCGGGACTAGCGGTTACGAGCAGTACTTC
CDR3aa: CASSPPGTSGYEQYF

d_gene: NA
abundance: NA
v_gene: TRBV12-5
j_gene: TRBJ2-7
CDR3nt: TGTGCTAGTGGTTTGGCCGGGACCTACGAGCAGTACTTC
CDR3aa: CASGLAGTYEQYF

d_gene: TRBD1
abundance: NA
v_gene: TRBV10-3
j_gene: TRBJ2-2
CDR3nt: TGTGCCATCGCGGGACAGGGGGCTTCGAGCGGGGAGCTGTTTTTT
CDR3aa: CAIAGQGASSGELFF

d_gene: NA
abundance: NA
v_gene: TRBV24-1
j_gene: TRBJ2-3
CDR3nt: TGTGCCACCAGTGATTTGCTTCTGACCGGTACAGATACGCAGTATTTT
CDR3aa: CATSDLLLTGTDTQYF

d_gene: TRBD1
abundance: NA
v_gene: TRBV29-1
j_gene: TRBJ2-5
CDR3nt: TGCAGCGTTGATTACAGGGGGCGGACGCAAGAGACCCAGTACTTC
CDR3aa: CSVDYRGRTQETQYF

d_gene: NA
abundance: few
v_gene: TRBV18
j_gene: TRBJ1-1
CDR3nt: TGTGCCAGCTCACCAATCCGACAGGACAGGAACACTGAAGCTTTCTTT
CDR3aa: CASSPIRQDRNTEAFF

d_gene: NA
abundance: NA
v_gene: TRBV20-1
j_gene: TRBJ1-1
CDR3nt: TGCAGTGCTCTAAGTGTGGGGGCTACTGAAGCTTTCTTT
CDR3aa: CSALSVGATEAFF

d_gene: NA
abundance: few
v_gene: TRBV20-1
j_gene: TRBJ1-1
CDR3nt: TGCAGTGCTAGACCAGAACCCCTCAAATCTCGGGAAGCTTTCTTT
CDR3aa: CSARPEPLKSREAFF

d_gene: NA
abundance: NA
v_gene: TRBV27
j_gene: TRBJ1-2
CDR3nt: TGTGCCAGCAGCGAAATATCGGGGCGTCCCCGTGGCTACACCTTC
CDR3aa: CASSEISGRPRGYTF

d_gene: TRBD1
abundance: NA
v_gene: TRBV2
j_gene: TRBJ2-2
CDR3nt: TGTGCCAGCAGCTCGGGACAGGTCAGCCCCGGGGAGCTGTTTTTT
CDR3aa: CASSSGQVSPGELFF

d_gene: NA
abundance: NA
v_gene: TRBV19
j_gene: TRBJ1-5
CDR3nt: TGTGCCAGTAGTATCGGCTCACAGCCCCAGCATTTT
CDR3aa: CASSIGSQPQHF

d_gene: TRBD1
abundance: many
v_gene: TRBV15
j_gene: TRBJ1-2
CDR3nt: TGTGCCACCAGCAGAACAGGGGGCGCGAGTGATGGCTACACCTTC
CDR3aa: CATSRTGGASDGYTF